Shown below are 24 T cell receptor beta chains from a single sample sequenced in a study of cytomegalovirus exposure and HLA in healthy donors (dated by TCRdb to 2015 to 2018). The library was obtained by the immunoSEQ multiplex PCR assay. A mixture of 60 forward primers for TCR Vbeta segments and 13 reverse primers for TCR Jbeta segments was used in the multiplex PCR. Imported from immuneACCESS, the table was reduced by TCRdb to in-frame sequences with V and J called. These copies leave out some clones; in studies compared against another copy, an unresolved V gene accounts for under half, and the cause of the remainder is not known. This sample's records show some 120,000 clones. The ten biggest clones cover 1.5% to 2% of the sample. The sequenced sample was PBMCs. These receptors all stem from a woman aged 55-70 years in good health and CMV-seronegative.

The chain employs TRBV2 and TRBJ1-3; D unclear. V was trimmed by 5 bases and J by 0 bases, leaving 8 bases between them. The CDR3 is 14 residues long. Germline-derived CDR1 and CDR2 are SNHLY and FYNNEI. This CDR3 reads CASSTLPSGNTIYF. Written as DNA, the CDR3 is TGTGCCAGCAGTACATTACCCTCTGGAAACACCATATATTTT.

This chain links TRBV5-1 with TRBJ2-7, with unresolved D. The V and J ends lost 1 base and 1 base respectively, with 9 bases between them. The CDR3 length is 14 residues. Germline loops: CDR1 SGHRS, CDR2 YFSETQ. DNA of the CDR3: TGCGCCAGCAGCTTGATGGTCAGTTCCTACGAGCAGTACTTC. Amino acid sequence: CASSLMVSSYEQYF. The full variable domain, with the rest looked up from reference TRBV5-1 and TRBJ2-7, is KAGVTQTPRYLIKTRGQQVTLSCSPISGHRSVSWYQQTPGQGLQFLFEYFSETQRNKGNFPGRFSGRQFSNSRSEMNVSTLELGDSALYLCASSLMVSSYEQYFGPGTRLTVT.

The chain is built from TRBV28 and TRBJ2-5; 9 nucleotides align to TRBD1. CDR1 and CDR2 from the germline V gene are MDHEN and SYDVKM. V was pared by 7 bases and J by 5 bases, with 14 bases of the junction left unmatched. The CDR3 sequence is 16 residues long. This CDR3 reads CASTPGDRAFGETQYF. CDR3 bases: TGTGCCAGCACACCTGGGGACAGGGCCTTCGGGGAGACCCAGTACTTC.

The chain carries TRBV6-5 and TRBJ2-1; 10 nucleotides align to TRBD2. V was pared by 0 bases and J by 7 bases, with 3 bases of the junction left unmatched. Germline V gene lookup returns CDR1 MNHEY and CDR2 SVGAGI. CDR3 size: 15 residues. The CDR3 protein is CASSYSRTSGNEQFF. CDR3 bases: TGTGCCAGCAGTTACTCGAGGACTAGCGGTAATGAGCAGTTCTTC.

The chain combines TRBV4-2 with TRBJ2-4, with D hard to call. The germline gives CDR1 LGHNA, CDR2 YNFKEQ. CDR3 size: 13 residues. The germline V and J ends were trimmed by 0 bases and 6 bases, with 6 bases remaining between them. CDR3 loop: CASSQELTNIQYF. The CDR3 DNA reads as TGTGCCAGCAGCCAAGAGCTAACAAACATTCAGTACTTC.

This rearrangement joins TRBV19 to TRBJ1-5, with D unresolved. Deletions cut 4 bases from V and 4 bases from J, with 11 bases between. The length of the CDR3 is 14 residues. The germline V gene has CDR1 LNHDA and CDR2 SQIVND (reference sequence). The CDR3 reads CASSRQHGNQPQHF. The CDR3 DNA reads as TGTGCCAGTAGTAGACAACATGGGAATCAGCCCCAGCATTTT.

V usage is TRBV12-5 and J usage is TRBJ2-7; possible D gene TRBD1, 5 bases. This CDR3 is built from 12 residues. V lost 2 bases and J lost 7, with 9 bases in between. Germline values: CDR1 LGHNT, CDR2 FRNRAP. CDR3: CASGLQGQEQYF. In nucleotides, the CDR3 is TGTGCTAGTGGTTTGCAGGGCCAGGAGCAGTACTTC.

V gene TRBV6-5 combines with J gene TRBJ1-6; 8 nucleotides agree with TRBD1. Germline V gene sequence: CDR1 MNHEY, CDR2 SVGAGI. The CDR3 has 15 amino acids. J was trimmed by 9 bases and V by 4 bases; bases with no gene match: 8. The CDR3 sequence is CASSSPGQAPSPLHF. In DNA form, the CDR3 reads TGTGCCAGCAGTTCGCCGGGACAGGCGCCTTCACCCCTCCACTTT.

The chain joins TRBV6-5 to TRBJ2-7, with 9 bases identical to TRBD2. V lost 6 bases and J lost 2; bases outside the gene matches: 5. Germline CDR1 is MNHEY and CDR2 is SVGAGI. The CDR3 has 14 amino acids. The CDR3 DNA follows: TGTGCCAGCAGAGCCCCTAGCGGGACCTACGAGCAGTACTTC. It yields the protein CASRAPSGTYEQYF.

V usage is TRBV7-9 and J usage is TRBJ1-3, with unresolved D. V lost 5 bases, J lost 0 bases, and 11 bases lay in between. Germline CDR1 is SEHNR and CDR2 is FQNEAQ (reference sequence). This CDR3 contains 15 residues. For the CDR3, the DNA is TGTGCCAGCAGCCTTGAGCGGGTCTCTGGAAACACCATATATTTT. This sequence encodes CASSLERVSGNTIYF.

V gene TRBV27 combines with J gene TRBJ2-7; perhaps TRBD2 as D (5 bases). The J call may be in error: the DNA end matches TRBJ2-5 better. Germline CDR1 reads MNHEY; CDR2 reads SMNVEV (reference sequence). This CDR3 is built from 14 residues. Here the CDR3 DNA reads TGTGCCAGCAGTTTATCCCCACTAGAAGAGACCCAGTACTTC. This encodes CASSLSPLEETQYF.

The chain carries TRBV5-4 and TRBJ1-5; the D gene is possibly TRBD1 (6 bases). The CDR3 length is 16 residues. Germline CDR1 is SGHNT and CDR2 is YYREEE (reference sequence). Trimming left V 2 bases short and J 7 bases short, with 19 bases between. Here the CDR3 reads CASSFQPRGFKQPQHF. In DNA, the CDR3 is TGTGCCAGCAGCTTTCAACCCAGGGGCTTTAAACAGCCCCAGCATTTT.

The chain links TRBV28 to TRBJ1-1; 10 bases agree with TRBD1. The CDR3 extends over 16 amino acids. The germline V gene has CDR1 MDHEN and CDR2 SYDVKM. V shed 4 bases, J shed 4 bases, and the junction held 9 bases outside the gene matches. CDR3 DNA sequence: TGTGCCAGCAGTTCCACCGGGGACAGGGGCGGCACTGAAGCTTTCTTT. It encodes CASSSTGDRGGTEAFF.

This rearrangement joins TRBV4-2 to TRBJ2-1; D is possibly TRBD2 (6 bases). Germline-derived CDR1 and CDR2 are LGHNA and YNFKEQ. The CDR3 loop spans 11 amino acids. Trimming took off 5 bases at V and 10 bases at J, with 9 bases between the two ends. CDR3 sequence reads: CASSSGLEQFF. CDR3 nucleotide sequence: TGTGCCAGCAGCTCCGGACTAGAGCAGTTCTTC.

The V call is TRBV9, the J call TRBJ2-7; 9 positions agree with TRBD1. This CDR3 is 14 amino acids long. J gave up 5 bases and V 2 bases, and 5 bases lay outside the gene matches. Germline V lookup: CDR1 SGDLS, CDR2 YYNGEE. CDR3 sequence reads: CASSVSGTGHEQYF. DNA of the CDR3: TGTGCCAGCAGCGTGTCAGGGACAGGGCACGAGCAGTACTTC.

V is TRBV11-3 and J is TRBJ2-2; TRBD1 aligns across 7 bases. The germline V gene has CDR1 SGHNT and CDR2 YENEEA. The trim removed 1 base at V and 6 bases at J, leaving 5 bases unmatched. The CDR3 is 15 amino acids. The CDR3 region is CASSLGNTGAGELFF. DNA of the CDR3: TGTGCCAGCAGCTTAGGCAACACAGGGGCCGGGGAGCTGTTTTTT.

This rearrangement joins TRBV5-6 to TRBJ2-2, with D possibly matching TRBD2 (6 bases). The germline V gene has CDR1 SGHDT and CDR2 YYEEEE. The CDR3 is made up of 15 amino acids. V was clipped by 0 bases and J by 6 bases, with 12 bases between them. The CDR3 is CASSLVRREAGELFF. The CDR3 region has the DNA TGTGCCAGCAGCTTGGTACGCAGGGAGGCCGGGGAGCTGTTTTTT.

The rearrangement links TRBV19 to TRBJ2-7, with TRBD1 matching 11 bases. Germline trimming cut 4 bases from V and 2 bases from J; bases unmatched to any gene: 7. Germline V gene sequence: CDR1 LNHDA, CDR2 SQIVND (reference sequence). The CDR3 contains 16 residues. CDR3 region: CASSTGGTGGTYEQYF. DNA for the CDR3: TGTGCCAGTAGTACGGGGGGGACAGGGGGGACCTACGAGCAGTACTTC.

J is TRBJ1-2 and V is TRBV2; no reliable D call. Germline V gene lookup returns CDR1 SNHLY and CDR2 FYNNEI. The CDR3 is made up of 12 amino acids. The V gene lost 2 bases and the J gene lost 4 bases, with 5 bases spanning the gap. This chain's CDR3 is CASSETVYGYTF. The CDR3 DNA follows: TGTGCCAGCAGTGAAACAGTCTATGGCTACACCTTC. The full variable domain, its missing parts supplied by reference TRBV2 and TRBJ1-2, is EPEVTQTPSHQVTQMGQEVILRCVPISNHLYFYWYRQILGQKVEFLVSFYNNEISEKSEIFDDQFSVERPDGSNFTLKIRSTKLEDSAMYFCASSETVYGYTFGSGTRLTVV.

The V call is TRBV6-1, the J call TRBJ2-7; D remains ambiguous. CDR1 and CDR2 (germline): MNHNS, SASEGT. Between the trimmed V and J ends, which lost 2 bases and 6 bases, there was a span of 14 bases. The CDR3 runs to 14 residues. The CDR3 loop reads CASSELLELSEQYF. The DNA for the CDR3 is TGTGCCAGCAGTGAACTCTTGGAGCTTTCCGAGCAGTACTTC.

The V call is TRBV19, the J call TRBJ1-5; D gene ambiguous. From germline, CDR1 is LNHDA and CDR2 SQIVND (reference sequence). There are 17 residues in the CDR3. V lost 1 base and J 2 bases, leaving 15 bases between the germline ends. The CDR3 coding sequence is TGTGCCAGTAGTATAGTAGGCAGACCGAGGGGCAATCAGCCCCAGCATTTT. It is translated as CASSIVGRPRGNQPQHF.

The chain recombines TRBV27 with TRBJ2-4, with 10 bases identical to TRBD1. This CDR3 is built from 11 residues. The V and J ends lost 6 bases and 14 bases, in that order; junction bases with no gene match: 4. CDR1 and CDR2 (germline): MNHEY, SMNVEV (reference sequence). The CDR3 nucleotides are TGTGCCAGCAGACTCGGACAGGGGGAGTACTTC. Translated, it gives CASRLGQGEYF.

The chain recombines TRBV6-1 with TRBJ1-2, with D perhaps matching TRBD1 (5 bases). This CDR3 is built from 13 residues. V gave up 11 bases and J gave up 8 bases, with 21 bases separating them. Germline assignment: CDR1 MNHNS and CDR2 SASEGT. Written as DNA, the CDR3 is TGTGCCCTCCGGAAGACGGGGGTTCAAGGCTACACCTTC. This codes for CALRKTGVQGYTF.

V and J are TRBV4-1 and TRBJ1-3; unclear D gene. The CDR3 consists of 17 residues. Trimming took 1 base from V and 0 from J, leaving 13 bases between them. Germline V gives CDR1 MGHRA, CDR2 YSYEKL. The CDR3 region has the DNA TGCGCCAGCAGCCAAGGTTTAAGAGGTCCCTCTGGAAACACCATATATTTT. Its translation is CASSQGLRGPSGNTIYF.